Following are 9 T cell receptor beta chains from one sample sequenced in a study of T cell responses to AZD1222 COVID-19 vaccine. Here immunoSEQ multiplex PCR was the method, and the copy in TCRdb shows in-frame clones only, minus some. The sample records roughly 130,000 clones, 87% being singletons. Sequenced here: peripheral blood, sampled on day 0 of AZD1222 vaccination. The receptor set was obtained from an adult in good health.

The rearrangement joins TRBV18 to TRBJ1-1, with D possibly being TRBD1 (6 bases). Germline V gene lookup returns CDR1 KGHSH and CDR2 LQKENI. Trimming shortened V by 8 bases and J by 1 base, and 11 bases separated the two germline ends. CDR3 size: 13 residues. CDR3 residues: CASGSGQNTEAFF. The CDR3 coding sequence is TGTGCCAGCGGGTCGGGACAGAACACTGAAGCTTTCTTT.

V is TRBV14 and J is TRBJ2-1; TRBD1 matches 10 bases. The CDR3 spans 15 residues. CDR1 SGHDN and CDR2 FVKESK come from the germline V gene. With 4 bases clipped from V and 3 bases from J, the junction kept 3 bases outside the gene matches. The CDR3 spells CASSLDRGLYNEQFF. CDR3 DNA sequence: TGTGCCAGCAGCCTTGACAGGGGGCTCTACAATGAGCAGTTCTTC.

V usage is TRBV2 and J usage is TRBJ2-1; D is uncertain. Per germline, CDR1 SNHLY and CDR2 FYNNEI. V lost 8 bases to trimming and J lost 6 bases, with 11 bases between them. The CDR3 sequence is 12 residues long. This CDR3 reads CASWAQVNEQFF. CDR3 nucleotides: TGTGCCAGCTGGGCTCAAGTCAATGAGCAGTTCTTC.

There are a few counts of this clone. The V call is TRBV6-2 or TRBV6-3, the J call TRBJ1-5, with D possibly matching TRBD1 (5 bases). V was trimmed by 2 bases and J by 4 bases, leaving 12 bases between them. Germline lookup yields CDR1 MNHEY and CDR2 SVGEGT. This CDR3 contains 15 residues. The CDR3 nucleotides are TGTGCCAGCAGTTACGTAGGTCAGGGTAATCAGCCCCAGCATTTT. As protein: CASSYVGQGNQPQHF.

This sequence joins TRBV5-5 and TRBJ1-5; D is ambiguous. This CDR3 region has 15 residues. Germline V gives CDR1 SGHKS, CDR2 YYEKEE (reference sequence). The V end lost 5 bases, the J end lost 1 base, and 13 bases lay between the germline ends. Here the CDR3 DNA reads TGTGCCAGCAGACCGGGAACGGTCAGCAATCAGCCCCAGCATTTT. Encoded protein: CASRPGTVSNQPQHF. Complete variable domain (other parts from reference TRBV5-5 and TRBJ1-5): DAGVTQSPTHLIKTRGQQVTLRCSPISGHKSVSWYQQVLGQGPQFIFQYYEKEERGRGNFPDRFSARQFPNYSSELNVNALLLGDSALYLCASRPGTVSNQPQHFGDGTRLSIL.

The count of this clone is one. The chain uses TRBV10-3 and TRBJ1-5; D is unresolved. Germline assignment: CDR1 ENHRY and CDR2 SYGVKD. The V end was cut by 0 bases, the J end by 6 bases, with 6 bases between. CDR3 length: 13 amino acids. CDR3 nucleotides: TGTGCCATCAGTGAGTCGTTGGGTCAGCCCCAGCATTTT. Translated, it gives CAISESLGQPQHF.

This chain links TRBV19 with TRBJ1-5; D is perhaps TRBD1 (5 bases). Germline V gene data show CDR1 as LNHDA and CDR2 as SQIVND (reference sequence). V lost 4 bases to trimming and J lost 7 bases, with 17 bases between them. This CDR3 is built from 15 residues. The chain's CDR3 is CASSKGRGVTQPQHF. As DNA, the CDR3 is TGTGCCAGTAGTAAGGGACGGGGGGTAACCCAGCCCCAGCATTTT. Drawing the rest from reference TRBV19 and TRBJ1-5, the complete variable domain is DGGITQSPKYLFRKEGQNVTLSCEQNLNHDAMYWYRQDPGQGLRLIYYSQIVNDFQKGDIAEGYSVSREKKESFPLTVTSAQKNPTAFYLCASSKGRGVTQPQHFGDGTRLSIL.

The rearrangement uses TRBV29-1 and TRBJ1-1; TRBD1 might be the D (6 bases). The V end lost 7 bases, the J end lost 7 bases, and 13 bases lay between the germline ends. CDR1 is SQVTM and CDR2 is ANQGSEA in the germline V gene. The CDR3 sequence is 11 residues long. Here the CDR3 DNA reads TGCAGCGCCCAACAGGGCATTGAAGCTTTCTTT. It codes for CSAQQGIEAFF. The full variable domain, its missing parts supplied by reference TRBV29-1 and TRBJ1-1, is SAVISQKPSRDICQRGTSLTIQCQVDSQVTMMFWYRQQPGQSLTLIATANQGSEATYESGFVIDKFPISRPNLTFSTLTVSNMSPEDSSIYLCSAQQGIEAFFGQGTRLTVV.

The rearrangement uses TRBV24-1 and TRBJ2-1; 8 nucleotides align to TRBD2. The CDR3 spans 19 residues. V trimming: 4 bases; J trimming: 0 bases; junction bases outside the gene matches: 13. CDR1 KGHDR and CDR2 SFDVKD come from the germline V gene. CDR3 residues: CATSDRVGSGGVSYNEQFF. CDR3 DNA: TGTGCCACCAGTGACCGCGTGGGGAGCGGGGGCGTCTCCTACAATGAGCAGTTCTTC.